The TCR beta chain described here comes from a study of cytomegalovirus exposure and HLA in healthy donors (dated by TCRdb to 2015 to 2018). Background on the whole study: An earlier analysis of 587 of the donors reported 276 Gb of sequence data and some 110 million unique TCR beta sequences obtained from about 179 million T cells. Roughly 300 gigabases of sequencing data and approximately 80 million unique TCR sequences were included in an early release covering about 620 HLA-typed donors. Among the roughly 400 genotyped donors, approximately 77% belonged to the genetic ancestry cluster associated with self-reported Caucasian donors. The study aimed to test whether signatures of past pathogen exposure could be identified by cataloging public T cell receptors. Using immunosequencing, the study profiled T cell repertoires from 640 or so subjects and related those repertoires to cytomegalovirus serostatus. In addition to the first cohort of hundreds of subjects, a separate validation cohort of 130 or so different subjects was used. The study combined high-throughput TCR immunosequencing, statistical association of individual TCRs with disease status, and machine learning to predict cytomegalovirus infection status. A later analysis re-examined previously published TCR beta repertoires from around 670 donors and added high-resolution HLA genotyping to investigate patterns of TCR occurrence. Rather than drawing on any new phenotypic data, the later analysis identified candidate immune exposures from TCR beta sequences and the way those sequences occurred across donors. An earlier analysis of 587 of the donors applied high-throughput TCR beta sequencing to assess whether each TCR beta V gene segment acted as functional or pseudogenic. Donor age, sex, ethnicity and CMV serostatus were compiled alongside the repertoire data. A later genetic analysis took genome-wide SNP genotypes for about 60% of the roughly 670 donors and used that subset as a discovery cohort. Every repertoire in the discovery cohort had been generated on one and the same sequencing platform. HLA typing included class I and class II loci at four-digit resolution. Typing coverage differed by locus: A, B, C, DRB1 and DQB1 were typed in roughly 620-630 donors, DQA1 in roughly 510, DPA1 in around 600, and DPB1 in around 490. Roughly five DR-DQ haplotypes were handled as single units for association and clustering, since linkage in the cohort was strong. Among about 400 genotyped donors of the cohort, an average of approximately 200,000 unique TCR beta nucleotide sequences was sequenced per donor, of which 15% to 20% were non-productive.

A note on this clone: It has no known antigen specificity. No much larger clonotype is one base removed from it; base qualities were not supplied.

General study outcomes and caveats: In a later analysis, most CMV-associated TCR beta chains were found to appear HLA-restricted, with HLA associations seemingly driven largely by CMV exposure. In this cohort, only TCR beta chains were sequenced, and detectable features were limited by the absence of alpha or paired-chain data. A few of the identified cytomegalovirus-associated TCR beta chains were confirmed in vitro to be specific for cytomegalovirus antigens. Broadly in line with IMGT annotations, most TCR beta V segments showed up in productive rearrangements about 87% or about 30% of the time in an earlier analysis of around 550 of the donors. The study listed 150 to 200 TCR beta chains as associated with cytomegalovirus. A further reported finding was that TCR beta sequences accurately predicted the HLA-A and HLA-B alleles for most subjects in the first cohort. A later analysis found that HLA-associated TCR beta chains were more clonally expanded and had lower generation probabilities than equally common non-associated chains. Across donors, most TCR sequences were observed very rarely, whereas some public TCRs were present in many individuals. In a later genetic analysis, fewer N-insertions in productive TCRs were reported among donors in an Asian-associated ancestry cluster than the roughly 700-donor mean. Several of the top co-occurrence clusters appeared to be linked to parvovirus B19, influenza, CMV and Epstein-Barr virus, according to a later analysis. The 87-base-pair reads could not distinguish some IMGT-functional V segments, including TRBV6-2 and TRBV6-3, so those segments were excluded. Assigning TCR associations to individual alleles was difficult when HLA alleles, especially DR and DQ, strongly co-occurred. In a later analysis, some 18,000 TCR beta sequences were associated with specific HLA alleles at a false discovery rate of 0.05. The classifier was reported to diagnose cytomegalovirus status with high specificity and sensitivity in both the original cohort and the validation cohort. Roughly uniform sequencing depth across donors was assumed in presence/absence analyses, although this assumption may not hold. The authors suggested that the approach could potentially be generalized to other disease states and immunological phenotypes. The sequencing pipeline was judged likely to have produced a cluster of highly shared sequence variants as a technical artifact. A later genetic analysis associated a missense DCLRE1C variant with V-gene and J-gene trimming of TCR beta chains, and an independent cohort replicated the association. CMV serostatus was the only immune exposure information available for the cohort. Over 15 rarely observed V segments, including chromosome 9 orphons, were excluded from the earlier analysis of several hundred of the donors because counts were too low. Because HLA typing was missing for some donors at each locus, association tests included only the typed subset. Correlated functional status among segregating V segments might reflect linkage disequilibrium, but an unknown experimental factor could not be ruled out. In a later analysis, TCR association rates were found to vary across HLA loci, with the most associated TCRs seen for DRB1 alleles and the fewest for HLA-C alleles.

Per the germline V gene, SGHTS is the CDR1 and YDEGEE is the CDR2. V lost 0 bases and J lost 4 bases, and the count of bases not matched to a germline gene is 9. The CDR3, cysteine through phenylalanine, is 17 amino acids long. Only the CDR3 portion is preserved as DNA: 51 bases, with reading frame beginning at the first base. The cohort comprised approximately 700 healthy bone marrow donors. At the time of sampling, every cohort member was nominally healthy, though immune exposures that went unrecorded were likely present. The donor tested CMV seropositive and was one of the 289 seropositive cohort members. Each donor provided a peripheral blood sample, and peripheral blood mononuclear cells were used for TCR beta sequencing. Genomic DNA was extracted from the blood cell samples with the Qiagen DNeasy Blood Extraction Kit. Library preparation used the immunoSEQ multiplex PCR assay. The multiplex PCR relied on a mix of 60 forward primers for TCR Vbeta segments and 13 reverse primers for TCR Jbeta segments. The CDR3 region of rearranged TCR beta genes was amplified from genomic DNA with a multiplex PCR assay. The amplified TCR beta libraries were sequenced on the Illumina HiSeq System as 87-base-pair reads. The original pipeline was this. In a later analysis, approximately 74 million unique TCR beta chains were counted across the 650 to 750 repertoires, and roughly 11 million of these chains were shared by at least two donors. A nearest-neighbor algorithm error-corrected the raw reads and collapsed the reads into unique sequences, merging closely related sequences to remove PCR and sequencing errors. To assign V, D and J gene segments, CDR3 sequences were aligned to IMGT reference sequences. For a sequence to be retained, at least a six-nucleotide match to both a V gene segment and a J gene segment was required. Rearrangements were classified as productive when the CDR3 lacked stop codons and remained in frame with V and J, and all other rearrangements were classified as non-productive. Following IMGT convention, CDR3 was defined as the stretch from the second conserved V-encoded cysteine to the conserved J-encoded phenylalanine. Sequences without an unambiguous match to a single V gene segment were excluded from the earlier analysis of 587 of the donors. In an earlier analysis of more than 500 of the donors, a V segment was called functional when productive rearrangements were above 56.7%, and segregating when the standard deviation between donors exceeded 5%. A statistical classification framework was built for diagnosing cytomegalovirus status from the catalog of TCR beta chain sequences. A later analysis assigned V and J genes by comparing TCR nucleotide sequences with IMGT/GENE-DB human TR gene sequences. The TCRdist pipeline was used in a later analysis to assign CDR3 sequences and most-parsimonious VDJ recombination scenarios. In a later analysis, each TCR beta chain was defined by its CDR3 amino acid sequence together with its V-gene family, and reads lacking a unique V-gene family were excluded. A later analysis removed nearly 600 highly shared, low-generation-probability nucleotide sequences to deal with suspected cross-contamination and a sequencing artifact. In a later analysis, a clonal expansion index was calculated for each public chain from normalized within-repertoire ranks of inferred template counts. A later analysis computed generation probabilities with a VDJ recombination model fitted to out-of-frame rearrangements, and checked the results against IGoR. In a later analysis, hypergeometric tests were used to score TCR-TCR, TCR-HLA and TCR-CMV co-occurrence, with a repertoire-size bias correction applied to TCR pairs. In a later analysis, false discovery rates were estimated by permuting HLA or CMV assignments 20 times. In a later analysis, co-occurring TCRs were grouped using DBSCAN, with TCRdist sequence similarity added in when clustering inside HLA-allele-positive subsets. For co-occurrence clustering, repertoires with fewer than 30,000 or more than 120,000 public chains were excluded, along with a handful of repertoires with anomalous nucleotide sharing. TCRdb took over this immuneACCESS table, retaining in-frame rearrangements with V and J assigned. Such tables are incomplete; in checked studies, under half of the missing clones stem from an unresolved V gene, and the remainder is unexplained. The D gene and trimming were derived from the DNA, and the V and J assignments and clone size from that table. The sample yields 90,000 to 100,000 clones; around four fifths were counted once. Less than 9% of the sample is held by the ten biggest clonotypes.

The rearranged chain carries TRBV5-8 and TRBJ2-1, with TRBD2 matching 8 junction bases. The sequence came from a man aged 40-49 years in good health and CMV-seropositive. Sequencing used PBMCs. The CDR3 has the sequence CASSLAHTSGSYNEQFF. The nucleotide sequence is TGTGCCAGCAGCTTGGCCCATACTAGCGGAAGTTACAATGAGCAGTTCTTC. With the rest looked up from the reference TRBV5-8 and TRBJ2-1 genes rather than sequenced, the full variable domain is EAGVTQSPTHLIKTRGQQATLRCSPISGHTSVYWYQQALGLGLQFLLWYDEGEERNRGNFPPRFSGRQFPNYSSELNVNALELEDSALYLCASSLAHTSGSYNEQFFGPGTRLTVL.